This note documents a single T cell receptor (beta chain) sequence. Clones were read by immunoSEQ multiplex PCR, and TCRdb kept only the in-frame ones, dropping some. The sample lists fewer than 90,000 clones; approximately 87% were seen once. The sample comes from a study of control samples from healthy donors and cancer patients. Germline CDR1 is LNHDA and CDR2 is SQIVND (reference sequence). The CDR3 runs 14 residues. Trimming removed 0 bases from V and 4 bases from J, with 7 bases in between. Sequenced material: blood. The chain uses TRBV19 and TRBJ1-5; D may be TRBD1 (5 bases). The source of this sequence is a man aged 45 to 65 in good health. In nucleotides, the CDR3 is TGTGCCAGTAGTATAGACAGGGTGAATCAGCCCCAGCATTTT. Translated, it gives CASSIDRVNQPQHF.